Below, 30 T cell receptor beta chains from the same sample are listed, as sequenced in a study of cytomegalovirus exposure and HLA in healthy donors listed by TCRdb under 2017. Library generation was performed with the immunoSEQ multiplex PCR assay. A mixture of 60 forward primers for TCR Vbeta segments and 13 reverse primers for TCR Jbeta segments was used in the multiplex PCR. Sourced from immuneACCESS, this table was stored by TCRdb with only in-frame sequences that have V and J called. A share of the clones is absent; for the studies checked, an unresolved V gene accounts for under half, and the remainder has no known explanation. Within this sample are about 140,000 clones, with almost 85% of them counted one time only. Roughly 1.4% of the sample belongs to the ten largest clones. Sequencing input: PBMCs. These TCRs come from a man aged 25-45 years in good health and CMV-seropositive.

The rearrangement links TRBV5-1 to TRBJ2-1, with 10 bases that match TRBD2. V lost 1 base, J lost 4 bases, and 2 bases stayed unmatched. Germline-derived CDR1 and CDR2 are SGHRS and YFSETQ. The CDR3 loop spans 15 amino acids. Here the CDR3 DNA reads TGCGCCAGCAGCTTGAATAGCGGGGGGTACAATGAGCAGTTCTTC. Its protein is CASSLNSGGYNEQFF.

The rearrangement links TRBV27 to TRBJ1-1; 7 nucleotides line up with TRBD1. This CDR3 has 13 amino acids. With V trimmed by 5 bases and J by 7 bases, 7 bases remained unmatched. CDR1 and CDR2 (germline): MNHEY, SMNVEV (reference sequence). CDR3 sequence (DNA): TGTGCCAGCAGTCCAAGGGGGCATGGTGAAGCTTTCTTT. It yields the protein CASSPRGHGEAFF.

The chain carries TRBV27 and TRBJ1-2, with TRBD1 as a possible D gene (6 bases). Per germline, CDR1 MNHEY and CDR2 SMNVEV (reference sequence). The V end was cut by 8 bases, the J end by 8 bases, with 21 bases between. The CDR3 length is 14 residues. The chain's CDR3 is CASAGGTGSGGYTF. The CDR3 DNA follows: TGTGCCAGCGCTGGAGGTACAGGGTCGGGGGGCTACACCTTC.

This chain connects TRBV28 to TRBJ2-5; TRBD1 matches 7 bases. Judging by the DNA end, TRBJ2-7 fits better; the J call may be wrong. Germline-derived CDR1 and CDR2 are MDHEN and SYDVKM. The CDR3 covers 13 residues. CDR3 sequence reads: CASTRDSDYEQYF. In DNA form, the CDR3 reads TGTGCCAGCACCAGGGACAGTGACTACGAGCAGTACTTC.

This clone was seen once. The V gene is TRBV7-9, the J gene TRBJ2-7; TRBD2 agrees at 12 bases. Germline values: CDR1 SEHNR, CDR2 FQNEAQ (reference sequence). Losses at the gene ends were 10 bases for V and 4 bases for J; bases not matched to a gene: 8. The CDR3 sequence is 14 residues long. The CDR3 DNA sequence: TGTGCCATCCGACTAGCGGGAGAATCATACGAGCAGTACTTC. Its protein product is CAIRLAGESYEQYF.

The chain has TRBV28 and TRBJ2-7; 9 nucleotides align to TRBD1. V lost 7 bases and J lost 0; bases outside the gene matches: 13. Germline CDR1 and CDR2: MDHEN and SYDVKM. The CDR3 extends over 17 amino acids. In DNA form, the CDR3 reads TGTGCCAGCATTCTAAGTACCGGACAGGGGAGCTCCTACGAGCAGTACTTC. Protein product: CASILSTGQGSSYEQYF.

The V and J genes are TRBV28 and TRBJ2-1, with D tentatively TRBD2 (5 bases). The germline V gene encodes CDR1 MDHEN and CDR2 SYDVKM. V was clipped by 7 bases and J by 8 bases, with 18 bases between them. The CDR3 has 14 residues. CDR3 in amino acids: CASTPPPPGYEQFF. The CDR3 coding sequence is TGTGCCAGCACCCCTCCCCCCCCGGGGTATGAGCAGTTCTTC.

The chain has TRBV18 and TRBJ1-4; 9 positions agree with TRBD1. CDR1 KGHSH and CDR2 LQKENI come from the germline V gene. V lost 3 bases to trimming and J lost 7 bases; unmatched junction nucleotides: 9. The CDR3 is 16 residues long. CDR3 region: CASSPLGQGRGEKLFF. The CDR3 DNA sequence: TGTGCCAGCTCACCCCTGGGACAGGGCAGGGGTGAAAAACTGTTTTTT. The full variable domain, with the rest looked up from reference TRBV18 and TRBJ1-4, is NAGVMQNPRHLVRRRGQEARLRCSPMKGHSHVYWYRQLPEEGLKFMVYLQKENIIDESGMPKERFSAEFPKEGPSILRIQQVVRGDSAAYFCASSPLGQGRGEKLFFGSGTQLSVL.

In DNA form, the CDR3 reads TGCGCCAGCAGCCAAATTTTCGGGACAGGGGGCCAAAATGAGCAGTTCTTC. Translation: CASSQIFGTGGQNEQFF. The chain recombines TRBV4-1 with TRBJ2-1, with 12 bases fitting TRBD1. V lost 2 bases, J lost 7 bases, and 9 bases stayed unmatched. CDR1 and CDR2 from the germline V gene are MGHRA and YSYEKL. This CDR3 spans 17 amino acids.

This clone has only a few counts. The V call is TRBV4-2, the J call TRBJ1-1; D may be TRBD1 (6 bases). The CDR3 consists of 14 residues. Per the germline V gene, CDR1 is LGHNA and CDR2 is YNFKEQ. V lost 4 bases to trimming and J lost 1 base, with 10 bases between them. CDR3 DNA: TGTGCCAGCAGCCGGGGGGGCGAGAACACTGAAGCTTTCTTT. Its translation: CASSRGGENTEAFF.

The chain joins TRBV7-6 to TRBJ2-1; 8 nucleotides agree with TRBD2. From germline, CDR1 is SGHVS and CDR2 FNYEAQ. The CDR3 extends over 15 amino acids. Trimming cost V 2 bases and J 5 bases; bases outside gene matches: 5. Here the CDR3 reads CASSLSGGRHNEQFF. The CDR3 DNA is TGTGCCAGCAGCTTAAGTGGCGGGAGGCACAATGAGCAGTTCTTC.

The chain carries TRBV5-1 and TRBJ2-3; TRBD2 might be the D (6 bases). Trimming removed 4 bases from V and 3 bases from J, with 12 bases in between. Germline-derived CDR1 and CDR2 are SGHRS and YFSETQ. The CDR3 runs to 14 residues. CDR3 loop: CASSLMGGTDTQYF. Here the CDR3 DNA reads TGCGCCAGCAGCCTAATGGGGGGAACAGATACGCAGTATTTT.

This clone was observed a handful of times. The rearrangement joins TRBV19 to TRBJ1-5; no firm D call. This CDR3 is 13 amino acids long. The germline CDR1 and CDR2 sequences are LNHDA and SQIVND (reference sequence). V lost 8 bases and J lost 0, with 8 bases in between. As DNA, the CDR3 is TGTGCCAGTGCACTCGATAGCAATCAGCCCCAGCATTTT. It encodes CASALDSNQPQHF.

The chain is built from TRBV5-1 and TRBJ1-5; a possible D gene is TRBD1 (6 bases). CDR3 length: 16 residues. V lost 2 bases, J lost 0 bases, and 12 bases lay in between. Germline V gene sequence: CDR1 SGHRS, CDR2 YFSETQ. The CDR3 spells CASSFGVGGSNQPQHF. The CDR3, as DNA: TGCGCCAGCAGCTTTGGGGTAGGGGGTAGCAATCAGCCCCAGCATTTT.

The rearrangement links TRBV14 to TRBJ2-3; TRBD2 might be the D (6 bases). The CDR3 spans 16 residues. Trimming took 3 bases from V and 0 from J, leaving 13 bases between them. CDR1 is SGHDN, CDR2 FVKESK, per germline. The CDR3 bases are TGTGCCAGCAGCCAGGGAAGCGGGTCTAGCACAGATACGCAGTATTTT. Residues: CASSQGSGSSTDTQYF. Variable domain in full (rest from reference TRBV14 and TRBJ2-3): EAGVTQFPSHSVIEKGQTVTLRCDPISGHDNLYWYRRVMGKEIKFLLHFVKESKQDESGMPNNRFLAERTGGTYSTLKVQPAELEDSGVYFCASSQGSGSSTDTQYFGPGTRLTVL.

This chain joins TRBV11-1 and TRBJ2-7, with 11 bases lining up with TRBD2. The CDR3 covers 15 residues. Germline V lookup: CDR1 SGHAT, CDR2 FQDESV (reference sequence). V gave up 7 bases and J gave up 4 bases; unmatched junction bases: 9. CDR3 sequence reads: CASTQGTSGSYEQYF. In DNA form, the CDR3 reads TGTGCCAGCACCCAGGGGACTAGCGGATCTTACGAGCAGTACTTC.

This chain links TRBV28 with TRBJ1-6; D might be TRBD1 (5 bases). V gave up 10 bases and J gave up 5 bases, with 18 bases separating them. The germline CDR1 and CDR2 sequences are MDHEN and SYDVKM. The CDR3 spans 15 residues. CDR3 coding DNA: TGTGCCACTAGACTAGGGACTTCTCATAATTCACCCCTCCACTTT. This codes for CATRLGTSHNSPLHF.

As DNA, the CDR3 is TGTGCCAGCAGCCTACTTCAGCGGGGCTCCCCAGATACGCAGTATTTT. This codes for CASSLLQRGSPDTQYF. The genes are TRBV7-3 and TRBJ2-3; 7 nucleotides agree with TRBD2. CDR1 and CDR2 from the germline V gene are SGHTA and FQGTGA. The CDR3 runs 16 residues. The V segment lost 5 bases and the J segment 4 bases; nucleotides outside the gene matches: 12.

This chain links TRBV27 with TRBJ2-2; TRBD1 matches at 9 bases. CDR1 MNHEY and CDR2 SMNVEV come from the germline V gene (reference sequence). V shed 3 bases, J shed 8 bases, and the junction held 4 bases outside the gene matches. The CDR3 is 14 residues long. CDR3 in DNA: TGTGCCAGCAGTTTGGGACAGGGACTGGGGGAGCTGTTTTTT. Translated: CASSLGQGLGELFF.

The V gene is TRBV6-1, the J gene TRBJ2-1, with 14 positions matching TRBD2. The CDR3 is 17 residues long. Losses at the gene ends were 4 bases for V and 7 bases for J; bases not matched to a gene: 9. Germline CDR1 reads MNHNS; CDR2 reads SASEGT. The CDR3 DNA reads as TGTGCCAGCAGTGCGACTAGCGGGAGGGCCATCAGGAATGAGCAGTTCTTC. It encodes CASSATSGRAIRNEQFF.

The gene calls are TRBV6-5 and TRBJ1-1; 11 bases fit TRBD1. This CDR3 has 12 residues. Per the germline V gene, CDR1 is MNHEY and CDR2 is SVGAGI. After removal of 8 bases from V and 6 bases from J, the junction contained 2 bases not matched to a gene. This CDR3 is CASAGQGAEAFF. The CDR3 nucleotides read TGTGCCAGCGCGGGACAGGGGGCTGAAGCTTTCTTT.

There are a few counts of this clone. The V gene is TRBV11-2, the J gene TRBJ1-6; 8 bases align to TRBD1. Germline CDR1 reads SGHAT; CDR2 reads FQNNGV. The CDR3 runs to 15 residues. Trimming at V came to 4 bases and at J to 5 bases, leaving 4 bases not matched to a gene. The CDR3 coding sequence is TGTGCCAGCAGCTCATTGACAGGGGATAATTCACCCCTCCACTTT. This codes for CASSSLTGDNSPLHF. Combining the CDR3 with reference TRBV11-2 and TRBJ1-6 gives the whole variable domain EAGVAQSPRYKIIEKRQSVAFWCNPISGHATLYWYQQILGQGPKLLIQFQNNGVVDDSQLPKDRFSAERLKGVDSTLKIQPAKLEDSAVYLCASSSLTGDNSPLHFGNGTRLTVT.

DNA for the CDR3: TGTGCCAGCAGCGTAACTAGTTCGGTAGATACGCAGTATTTT. This sequence encodes CASSVTSSVDTQYF. This sequence joins TRBV9 and TRBJ2-3; D perhaps matches TRBD2 (5 bases). The CDR3 has 14 residues. The V gene lost 1 base and the J gene lost 5 bases, with 11 bases spanning the gap. CDR1 and CDR2 from the germline V gene are SGDLS and YYNGEE.

The chain links TRBV6-5 to TRBJ2-1; 10 nucleotides align to TRBD1. The germline V gene has CDR1 MNHEY and CDR2 SVGAGI. The CDR3 has 14 residues. Unmatched junction bases numbered 4, after V lost 4 bases and J lost 7 bases. The CDR3 region is CASSSGDRGNEQFF. The CDR3, as DNA: TGTGCCAGCAGTTCTGGGGACAGGGGAAATGAGCAGTTCTTC.

The J gene is TRBJ2-7, the V gene TRBV11-2; D possibly corresponds to TRBD1 (6 bases). This CDR3 spans 14 amino acids. V lost 1 base and J 4 bases, leaving 11 bases between the germline ends. CDR1 and CDR2 (germline): SGHAT, FQNNGV. The CDR3 DNA is TGTGCCAGCAGCTTAGGCGAAACAGGGTACGAGCAGTACTTC. Amino acid sequence: CASSLGETGYEQYF.

This chain connects TRBV11-2 to TRBJ1-1; D is possibly TRBD1 (6 bases). Deletions cut 5 bases from V and 4 bases from J, with 11 bases between. This CDR3 has 13 amino acids. Per germline, CDR1 SGHAT and CDR2 FQNNGV. The CDR3 sequence: CASSQAGVTEAFF. The CDR3 coding sequence is TGTGCCAGCAGCCAAGCAGGGGTCACTGAAGCTTTCTTT.

V is TRBV5-8 and J is TRBJ2-7; 11 bases match TRBD1. The CDR3 loop spans 14 amino acids. The J segment lost 3 bases and the V segment lost 6 bases, leaving 5 bases of the junction unmatched. CDR1 is SGHTS, CDR2 YDEGEE, per germline. CDR3 sequence reads: CASTPDRGLYEQYF. The CDR3 DNA reads TGTGCCAGCACCCCGGACAGGGGGCTCTACGAGCAGTACTTC.

The J gene is TRBJ2-1, the V gene TRBV29-1; 9 positions match TRBD1. The CDR3 sequence is 13 residues long. Germline values: CDR1 SQVTM, CDR2 ANQGSEA. In nucleotides, the CDR3 is TGCTGTGCCGGGACAGGGACGGGAAATGAGCAGTTCTTC. Its protein is CCAGTGTGNEQFF.

J is TRBJ2-1 and V is TRBV7-3; no reliable D call. CDR3 length equals 12 residues. Trimming took 4 bases from V and 5 from J, leaving 6 bases between them. Germline assignment: CDR1 SGHTA and CDR2 FQGTGA. The CDR3, as DNA: TGTGCCAGCAGCTCCCAAAACAATGAGCAGTTCTTC. Its protein product is CASSSQNNEQFF.

This clone was counted once. The J gene is TRBJ2-2, the V gene TRBV9; D remains ambiguous. The V gene's germline CDR1 is SGDLS and CDR2 YYNGEE. This CDR3 spans 15 amino acids. The V end lost 3 bases, the J end lost 7 bases, and 16 bases lay between the germline ends. This chain's CDR3 is CASSESRDSNGELFF. CDR3 DNA sequence: TGTGCCAGCAGCGAGTCGAGAGACTCGAACGGGGAGCTGTTTTTT.